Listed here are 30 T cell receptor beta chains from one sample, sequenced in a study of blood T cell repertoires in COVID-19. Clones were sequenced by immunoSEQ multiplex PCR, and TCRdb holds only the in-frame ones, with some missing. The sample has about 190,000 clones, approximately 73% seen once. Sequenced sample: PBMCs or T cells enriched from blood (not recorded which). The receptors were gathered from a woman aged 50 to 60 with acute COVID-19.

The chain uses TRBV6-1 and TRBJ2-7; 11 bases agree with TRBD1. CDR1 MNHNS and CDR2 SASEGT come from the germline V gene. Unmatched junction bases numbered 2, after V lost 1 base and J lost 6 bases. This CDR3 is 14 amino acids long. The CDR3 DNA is TGTGCCAGCAGTGAAGTTGGGACAGGGGGCGAGCAGTACGTC. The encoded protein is CASSEVGTGGEQYV.

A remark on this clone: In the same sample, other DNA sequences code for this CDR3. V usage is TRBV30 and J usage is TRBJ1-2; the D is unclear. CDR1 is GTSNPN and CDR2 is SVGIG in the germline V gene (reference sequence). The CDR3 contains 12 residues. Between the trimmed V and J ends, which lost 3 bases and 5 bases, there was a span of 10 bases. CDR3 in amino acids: CAWSEVRYGYTF. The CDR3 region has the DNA TGTGCCTGGAGCGAAGTGAGGTATGGCTACACCTTC.

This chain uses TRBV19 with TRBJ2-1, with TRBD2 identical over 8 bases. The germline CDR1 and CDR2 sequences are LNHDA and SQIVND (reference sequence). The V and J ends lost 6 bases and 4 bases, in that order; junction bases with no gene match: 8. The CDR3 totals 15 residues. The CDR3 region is CASSPRGGWYNEQFF. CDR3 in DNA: TGTGCCAGTAGCCCACGGGGGGGTTGGTACAATGAGCAGTTCTTC. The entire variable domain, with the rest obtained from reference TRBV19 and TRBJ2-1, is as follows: DGGITQSPKYLFRKEGQNVTLSCEQNLNHDAMYWYRQDPGQGLRLIYYSQIVNDFQKGDIAEGYSVSREKKESFPLTVTSAQKNPTAFYLCASSPRGGWYNEQFFGPGTRLTVL.

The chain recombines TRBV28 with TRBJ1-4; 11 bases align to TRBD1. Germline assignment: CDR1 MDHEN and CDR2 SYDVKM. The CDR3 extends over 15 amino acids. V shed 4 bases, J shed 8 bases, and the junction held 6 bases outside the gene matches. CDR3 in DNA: TGTGCCAGCAGTTCAACCGGGACAGGGGGAGAAAAACTGTTTTTT. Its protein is CASSSTGTGGEKLFF. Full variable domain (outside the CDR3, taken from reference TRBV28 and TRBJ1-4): DVKVTQSSRYLVKRTGEKVFLECVQDMDHENMFWYRQDPGLGLRLIYFSYDVKMKEKGDIPEGYSVSREKKERFSLILESASTNQTSMYLCASSSTGTGGEKLFFGSGTQLSVL.

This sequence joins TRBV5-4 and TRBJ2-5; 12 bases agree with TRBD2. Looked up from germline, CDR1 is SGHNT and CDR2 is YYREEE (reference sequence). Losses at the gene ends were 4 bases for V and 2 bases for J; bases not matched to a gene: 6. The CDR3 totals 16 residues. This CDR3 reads CASSRLAGGQQETQYF. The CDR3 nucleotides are TGTGCCAGCAGCCGTCTAGCGGGGGGGCAACAAGAGACCCAGTACTTC.

CDR3: CASSPTSGGKETQYF. In DNA, the CDR3 is TGTGCCAGCAGCCCGACTAGCGGGGGAAAAGAGACCCAGTACTTC. This chain links TRBV4-2 with TRBJ2-5, with 12 bases identical to TRBD2. Looked up from germline, CDR1 is LGHNA and CDR2 is YNFKEQ. The V gene end was trimmed by 4 bases and the J gene end by 3 bases; junction bases not matched to a gene: 3. The CDR3 totals 15 residues.

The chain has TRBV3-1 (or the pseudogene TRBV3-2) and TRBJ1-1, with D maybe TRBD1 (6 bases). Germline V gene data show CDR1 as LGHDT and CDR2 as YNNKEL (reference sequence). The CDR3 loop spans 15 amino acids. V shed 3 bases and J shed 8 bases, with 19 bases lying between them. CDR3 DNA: TGTGCCAGCAGCCACGCACACGCCACAGGGAAGGAAGCTTTCTTT. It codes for CASSHAHATGKEAFF.

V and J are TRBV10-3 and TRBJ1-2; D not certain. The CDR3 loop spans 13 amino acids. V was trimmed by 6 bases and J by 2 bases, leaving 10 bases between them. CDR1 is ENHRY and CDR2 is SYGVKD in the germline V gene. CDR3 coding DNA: TGTGCCATCAGCCGGGGAAACAACTATGGCTACACCTTC. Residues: CAISRGNNYGYTF.

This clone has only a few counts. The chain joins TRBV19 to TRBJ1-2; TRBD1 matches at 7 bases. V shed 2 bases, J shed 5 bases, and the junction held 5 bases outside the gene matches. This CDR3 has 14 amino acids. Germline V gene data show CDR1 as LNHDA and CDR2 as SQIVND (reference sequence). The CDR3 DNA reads TGTGCCAGTAGTATACCCGGGACAGCTTATGGCTACACCTTC. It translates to CASSIPGTAYGYTF.

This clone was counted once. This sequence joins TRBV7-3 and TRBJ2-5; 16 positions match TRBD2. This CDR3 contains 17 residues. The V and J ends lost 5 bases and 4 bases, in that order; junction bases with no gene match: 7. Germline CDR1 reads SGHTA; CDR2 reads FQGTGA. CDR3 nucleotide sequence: TGTGCCAGCAGCGCGGGACTAGCGGGGGGGCGGTTAGAGACCCAGTACTTC. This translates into CASSAGLAGGRLETQYF.

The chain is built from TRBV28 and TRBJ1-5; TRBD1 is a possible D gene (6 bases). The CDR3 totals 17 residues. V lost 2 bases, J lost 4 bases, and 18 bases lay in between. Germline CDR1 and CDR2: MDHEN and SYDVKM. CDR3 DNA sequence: TGTGCCAGCAGTTTACCGCAGGGGCCAGGAGGTAATCAGCCCCAGCATTTT. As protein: CASSLPQGPGGNQPQHF.

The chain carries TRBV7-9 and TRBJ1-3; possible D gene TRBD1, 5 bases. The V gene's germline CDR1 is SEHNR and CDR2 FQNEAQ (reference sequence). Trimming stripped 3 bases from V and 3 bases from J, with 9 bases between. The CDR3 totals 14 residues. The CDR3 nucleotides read TGTGCCAGCAGCTTCGGAAGGGGTGGAAACACCATATATTTT. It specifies CASSFGRGGNTIYF.

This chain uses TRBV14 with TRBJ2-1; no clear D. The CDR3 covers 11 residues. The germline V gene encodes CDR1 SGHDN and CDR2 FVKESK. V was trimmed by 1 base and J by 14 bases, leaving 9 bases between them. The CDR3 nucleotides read TGTGCCAGCAGCCAAGGGGCAGAGAAGTTCTTC. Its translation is CASSQGAEKFF. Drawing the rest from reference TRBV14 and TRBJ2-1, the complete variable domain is EAGVTQFPSHSVIEKGQTVTLRCDPISGHDNLYWYRRVMGKEIKFLLHFVKESKQDESGMPNNRFLAERTGGTYSTLKVQPAELEDSGVYFCASSQGAEKFFGPGTRLTVL.

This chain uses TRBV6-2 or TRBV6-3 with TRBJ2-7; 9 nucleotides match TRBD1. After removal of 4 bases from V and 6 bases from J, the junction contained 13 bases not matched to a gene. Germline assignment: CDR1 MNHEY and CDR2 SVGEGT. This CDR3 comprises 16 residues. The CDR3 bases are TGTGCCAGCAGTTCGTCCGGGACAGGGCGTTCGGGCGAGCAGTACGTC. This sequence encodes CASSSSGTGRSGEQYV.

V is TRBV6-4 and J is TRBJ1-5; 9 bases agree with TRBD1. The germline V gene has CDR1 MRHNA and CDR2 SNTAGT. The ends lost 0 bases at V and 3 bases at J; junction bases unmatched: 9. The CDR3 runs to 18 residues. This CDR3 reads CASSDSDRGSLNNQPQHF. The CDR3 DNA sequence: TGTGCCAGCAGTGACTCGGACAGGGGCAGTTTGAACAATCAGCCCCAGCATTTT.

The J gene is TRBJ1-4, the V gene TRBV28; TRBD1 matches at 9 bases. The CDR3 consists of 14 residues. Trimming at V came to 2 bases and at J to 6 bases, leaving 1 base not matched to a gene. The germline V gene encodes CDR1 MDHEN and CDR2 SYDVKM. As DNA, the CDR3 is TGTGCCAGCAGTTTAGGGACAGGGTATGAAAAACTGTTTTTT. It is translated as CASSLGTGYEKLFF.

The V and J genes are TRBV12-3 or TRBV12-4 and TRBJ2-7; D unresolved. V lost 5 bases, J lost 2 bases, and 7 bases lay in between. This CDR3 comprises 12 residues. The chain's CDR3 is CASSRGAYEQYV. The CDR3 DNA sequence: TGTGCCAGCAGTAGAGGTGCCTACGAGCAGTACGTC.

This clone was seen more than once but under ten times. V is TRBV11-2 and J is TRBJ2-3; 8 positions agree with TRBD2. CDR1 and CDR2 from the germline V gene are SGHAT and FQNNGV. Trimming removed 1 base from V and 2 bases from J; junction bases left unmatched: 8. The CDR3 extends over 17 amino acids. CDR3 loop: CASSLGPDGLATDTQYF. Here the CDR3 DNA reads TGTGCCAGCAGCTTAGGTCCCGACGGACTAGCCACAGATACGCAGTATTTT.

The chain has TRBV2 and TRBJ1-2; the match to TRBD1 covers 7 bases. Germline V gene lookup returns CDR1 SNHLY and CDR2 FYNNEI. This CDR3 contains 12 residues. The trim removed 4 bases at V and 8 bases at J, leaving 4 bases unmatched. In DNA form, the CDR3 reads TGTGCCAGCAGTGGCGACAGGGACGGCTACACCTTC. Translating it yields CASSGDRDGYTF.

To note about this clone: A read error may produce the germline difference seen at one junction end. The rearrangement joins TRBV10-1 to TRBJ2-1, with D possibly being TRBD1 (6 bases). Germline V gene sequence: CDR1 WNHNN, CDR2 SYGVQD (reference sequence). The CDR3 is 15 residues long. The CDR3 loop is CASSESRTAYNEQFF. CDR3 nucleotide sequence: TGCGCCAGCAGCGAGTCGCGGACAGCCTACAATGAGCAGTTCTTC.

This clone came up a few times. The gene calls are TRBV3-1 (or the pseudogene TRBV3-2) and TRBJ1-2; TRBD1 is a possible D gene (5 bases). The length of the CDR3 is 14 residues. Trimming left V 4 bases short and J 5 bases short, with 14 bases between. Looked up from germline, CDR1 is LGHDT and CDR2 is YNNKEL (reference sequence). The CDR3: CASSPLGTAYGYTF. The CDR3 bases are TGTGCCAGCAGCCCGCTCGGGACTGCTTATGGCTACACCTTC.

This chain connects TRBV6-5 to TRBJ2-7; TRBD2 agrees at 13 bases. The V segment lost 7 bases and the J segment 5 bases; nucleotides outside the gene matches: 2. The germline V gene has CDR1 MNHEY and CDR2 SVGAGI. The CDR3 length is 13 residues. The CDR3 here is CASKTSGGNEQYV. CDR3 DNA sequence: TGTGCCAGCAAGACTAGCGGGGGGAACGAGCAGTACGTC.

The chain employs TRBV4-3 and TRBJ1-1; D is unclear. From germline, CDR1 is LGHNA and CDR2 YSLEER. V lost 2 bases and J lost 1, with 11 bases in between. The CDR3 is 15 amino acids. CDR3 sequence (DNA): TGCGCCAGCAGCCAACAGGAACAAAAGAACACTGAAGCTTTCTTT. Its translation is CASSQQEQKNTEAFF.

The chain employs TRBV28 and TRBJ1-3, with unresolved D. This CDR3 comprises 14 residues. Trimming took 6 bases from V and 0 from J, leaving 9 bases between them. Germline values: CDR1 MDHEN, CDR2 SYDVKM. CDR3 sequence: CASSYFYSGNTIYF. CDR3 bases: TGTGCCAGCAGCTACTTTTACTCTGGAAACACCATATATTTT.

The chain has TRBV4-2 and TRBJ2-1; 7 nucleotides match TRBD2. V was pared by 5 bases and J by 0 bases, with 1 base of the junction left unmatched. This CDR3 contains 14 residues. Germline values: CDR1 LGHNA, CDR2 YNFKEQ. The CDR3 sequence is CASSAGDSYNEQFF. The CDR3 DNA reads TGTGCCAGCAGCGCGGGGGACTCCTACAATGAGCAGTTCTTC.

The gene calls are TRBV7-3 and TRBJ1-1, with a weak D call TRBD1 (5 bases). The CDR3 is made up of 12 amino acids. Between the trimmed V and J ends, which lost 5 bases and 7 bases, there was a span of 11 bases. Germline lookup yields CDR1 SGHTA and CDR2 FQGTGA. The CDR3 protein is CASSHGGDEAFF. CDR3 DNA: TGTGCCAGCAGCCACGGGGGGGATGAAGCTTTCTTT.

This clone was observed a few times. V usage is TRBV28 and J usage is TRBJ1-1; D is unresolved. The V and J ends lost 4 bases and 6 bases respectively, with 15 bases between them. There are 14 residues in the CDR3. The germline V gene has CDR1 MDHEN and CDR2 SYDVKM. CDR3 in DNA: TGTGCCAGCAGTTCTAGTGGGTATAGGTCTGAAGCTTTCTTT. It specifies CASSSSGYRSEAFF.

CDR3 coding DNA: TGTGCCAGCAGTCAGGACATGAGCTCCTACAATGAGCAGTTCTTC. Amino acids: CASSQDMSSYNEQFF. The V and J genes are TRBV27 and TRBJ2-1, with a tentative D call TRBD1 (5 bases). CDR3 length equals 15 residues. CDR1 and CDR2 (germline): MNHEY, SMNVEV (reference sequence). The V end lost 5 bases, the J end lost 0 bases, and 11 bases lay between the germline ends.

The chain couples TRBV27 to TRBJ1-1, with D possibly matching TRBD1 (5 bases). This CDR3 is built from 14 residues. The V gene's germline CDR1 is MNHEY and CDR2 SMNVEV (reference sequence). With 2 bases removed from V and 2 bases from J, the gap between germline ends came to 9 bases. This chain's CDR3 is CASSLAGPNTEAFF. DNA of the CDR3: TGTGCCAGCAGTTTAGCAGGGCCAAACACTGAAGCTTTCTTT.

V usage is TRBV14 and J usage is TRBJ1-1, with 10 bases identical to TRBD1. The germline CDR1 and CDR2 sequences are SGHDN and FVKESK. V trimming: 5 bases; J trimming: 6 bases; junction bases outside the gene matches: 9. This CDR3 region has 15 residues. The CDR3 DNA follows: TGTGCCAGCAGCGCCACCGGGACAGGGGCCCCTGAAGCTTTCTTT. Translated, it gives CASSATGTGAPEAFF.